These 9 T cell receptor beta chains originate from one sample sequenced in a study of shared clonotypes between healthy human individuals. This table comes from immunoSEQ multiplex PCR, and its TCRdb copy is limited to in-frame clones, with some not included. Of over 2 million clones listed, 95% are singletons. Input material: naive CD4+ T cells sorted from blood. Subset in this sample: CD45RA+ positively selected. These TCRs come from a man in his late teens or twenties in good health.

V and J are TRBV19 and TRBJ1-5, with TRBD1 matching over 9 bases. V dropped 6 bases and J dropped 0; count of bases not matched to a gene: 9. Looked up from germline, CDR1 is LNHDA and CDR2 is SQIVND (reference sequence). The CDR3 covers 17 residues. This CDR3 reads CASRVTGGDNSNQPQHF. CDR3 in DNA: TGTGCCAGTAGAGTGACAGGGGGGGATAATAGCAATCAGCCCCAGCATTTT.

The chain has TRBV6-1 and TRBJ1-1; tentative D call: TRBD1 (5 bases). The CDR3 contains 13 residues. CDR1 is MNHNS, CDR2 SASEGT, per germline. V gave up 5 bases and J gave up 1 base, with 8 bases separating them. CDR3 nucleotides: TGTGCCAGCAGTAAGGGGCAGAACACTGAAGCTTTCTTT. Amino acid sequence: CASSKGQNTEAFF.

This chain links TRBV7-8 with TRBJ1-5; the D gene is possibly TRBD1 (6 bases). CDR1 and CDR2 (germline): SGHVS, FQNEAQ. The CDR3 length is 15 residues. V gave up 3 bases and J gave up 7 bases, with 16 bases separating them. The CDR3 loop reads CASSLLDSSGQPQHF. The CDR3 DNA sequence: TGTGCCAGCAGCTTGTTGGACAGTTCGGGCCAGCCCCAGCATTTT.

For this clone: Other DNA sequences from this sample encode an identical CDR3 as well. The gene calls are TRBV7-9 and TRBJ2-5, with a tentative D call TRBD2 (6 bases). The germline V and J ends were trimmed by 3 bases and 4 bases, with 9 bases remaining between them. The length of the CDR3 is 13 residues. Germline assignment: CDR1 SEHNR and CDR2 FQNEAQ (reference sequence). Here the CDR3 DNA reads TGTGCCAGCAGCTTGGGGACTGGAGAGACCCAGTACTTC. Amino acids: CASSLGTGETQYF.

This chain uses TRBV11-2 with TRBJ2-3; TRBD2 is a possible D gene (6 bases). Germline-derived CDR1 and CDR2 are SGHAT and FQNNGV. This CDR3 has 16 residues. V was pared by 5 bases and J by 6 bases, with 21 bases between. The CDR3 DNA follows: TGTGCCAGCAGCCCCCGGAATAGCGGTCCCTCGGATACGCAGTATTTT. Encoded protein: CASSPRNSGPSDTQYF.

The J gene is TRBJ2-3, the V gene TRBV5-1; tentative D call: TRBD2 (5 bases). The germline V and J ends were trimmed by 5 bases and 2 bases, with 9 bases remaining between them. This CDR3 spans 13 amino acids. Germline V gene lookup returns CDR1 SGHRS and CDR2 YFSETQ. CDR3: CASSYGDTDTQYF. CDR3 DNA: TGCGCCAGCAGTTACGGGGACACAGATACGCAGTATTTT.

V and J are TRBV6-1 and TRBJ2-7; 9 bases agree with TRBD1. CDR1 and CDR2 from the germline V gene are MNHNS and SASEGT. This CDR3 has 14 amino acids. Trimming took 6 bases from V and 12 from J; bases not matched to a gene: 15. The CDR3 here is CASRPEGTGKFAYF. CDR3 bases: TGTGCCAGCAGGCCAGAAGGGACAGGGAAGTTTGCGTACTTC.

The chain combines TRBV2 with TRBJ1-1; D may be TRBD1 (5 bases). Germline V CDR1 and CDR2: SNHLY, FYNNEI. Trimming left V 4 bases short and J 6 bases short, with 15 bases between. This CDR3 spans 14 amino acids. The chain's CDR3 is CASSVAGDVSEAFF. As DNA, the CDR3 is TGTGCCAGCAGTGTGGCGGGGGATGTTTCTGAAGCTTTCTTT.

The chain has TRBV30 and TRBJ1-3; tentatively, D is TRBD1 (6 bases). This CDR3 has 13 residues. CDR1 is GTSNPN and CDR2 is SVGIG in the germline V gene (reference sequence). V shed 4 bases and J shed 2 bases, with 9 bases lying between them. The CDR3 here is CAWNGGPGNTIYF. CDR3 bases: TGTGCCTGGAATGGGGGGCCTGGAAACACCATATATTTT.